The sequence of this T cell receptor beta chain was determined in a study of control samples from healthy donors and cancer patients. Germline CDR1 KGHSH, CDR2 LQKENI. The CDR3 spans 15 residues. The V gene end was trimmed by 5 bases and the J gene end by 0 bases; junction bases not matched to a gene: 6. This clone was recorded once. Using immunoSEQ multiplex PCR, the repertoire was profiled, and TCRdb retains in-frame clones only, with some absent. The sample lists fewer than 40,000 clones, roughly 92% seen once, with 1.5% to 2% in the top ten. This chain connects TRBV18 to TRBJ1-1, with 7 nucleotides matching TRBD1. This TCR was sampled from a man in his forties with colorectal cancer. The specimen sequenced was PBMCs. The CDR3: CASSMRQGMNTEAFF. CDR3 DNA sequence: TGTGCCAGCTCAATGAGACAGGGTATGAACACTGAAGCTTTCTTT.